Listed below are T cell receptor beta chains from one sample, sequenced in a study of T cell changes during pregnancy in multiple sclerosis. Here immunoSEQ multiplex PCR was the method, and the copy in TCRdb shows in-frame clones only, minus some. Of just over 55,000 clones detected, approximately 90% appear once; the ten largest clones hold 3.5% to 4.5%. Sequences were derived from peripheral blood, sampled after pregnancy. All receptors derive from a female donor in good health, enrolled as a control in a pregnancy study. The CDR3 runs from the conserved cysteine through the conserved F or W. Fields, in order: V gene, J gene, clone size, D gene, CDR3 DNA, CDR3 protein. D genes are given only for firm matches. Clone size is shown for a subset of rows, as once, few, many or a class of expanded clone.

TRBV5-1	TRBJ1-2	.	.	TGCGCCAGCAGCTTGGACGCGGGCGTAGGTGGCTACACCTTC	CASSLDAGVGGYTF
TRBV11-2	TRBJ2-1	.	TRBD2	TGTGCCAGCAGCTCCCTGAGCGGGGGCGCCTACAATGAGCAGTTCTTC	CASSSLSGGAYNEQFF
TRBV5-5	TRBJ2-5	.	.	TGTGCCAGCAGCTTAGGAGGGGAAGAGACCCAGTACTTC	CASSLGGEETQYF
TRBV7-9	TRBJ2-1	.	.	TGTGCCAGCAGCTTAACGAGCTCCTACAATGAGCAGTTCTTC	CASSLTSSYNEQFF
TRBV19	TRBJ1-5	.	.	TGTGCCAGTAGTATACGGATCGAGACAACTAGCAATCAGCCCCAGCATTTT	CASSIRIETTSNQPQHF
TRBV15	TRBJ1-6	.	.	TGTGCCACCAGCAGCGACCAGGTTACAGCCCCTGACTCACCCCTCCACTTT	CATSSDQVTAPDSPLHF
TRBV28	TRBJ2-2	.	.	TGTGCCAGCAGATCTTCGGGCAGGGGAAATAAAATGGCCGGGGAGCTGTTTTTT	CASRSSGRGNKMAGELFF
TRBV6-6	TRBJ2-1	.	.	TGTGCCAGCACCCTCGACAGGTCCCATGAGCAGTTCTTC	CASTLDRSHEQFF
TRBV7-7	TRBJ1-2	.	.	TGTGCCAGCAGCTTAGAATGGGGGGGAGTAAACTATGGCTACACCTTC	CASSLEWGGVNYGYTF
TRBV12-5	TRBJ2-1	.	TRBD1	TGTGCTAGTGGTTTGCGTTGGACAGGGGGCTACAATGAGCAGTTCTTC	CASGLRWTGGYNEQFF
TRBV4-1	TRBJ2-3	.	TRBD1	TGCGCCAGCAGCCTAGGACAGGAAACAGATACGCAGTATTTT	CASSLGQETDTQYF
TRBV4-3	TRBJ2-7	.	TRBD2	TGCGCCAGCAGCCAAGAGGTGGGCGGGAGTATAGCCTACGAGCAGTACTTC	CASSQEVGGSIAYEQYF
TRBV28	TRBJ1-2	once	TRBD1	TGTGCCAGCAGTTCCCCGACAGGGGAGGATGGCTACACCTTC	CASSSPTGEDGYTF
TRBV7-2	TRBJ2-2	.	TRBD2	TGTGCCAGCAGCTTCCTGACTAGCTCCGGGGAGCTGTTTTTT	CASSFLTSSGELFF
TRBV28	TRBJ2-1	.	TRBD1	TGTGCCAGCAGTTCGGACAGGGGAGGGTATGAGCAGTTCTTC	CASSSDRGGYEQFF
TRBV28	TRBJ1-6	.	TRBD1	TGTGCCACCCGGGACAGGCGACAATACGGGGTGGCCCTCCACTTT	CATRDRRQYGVALHF
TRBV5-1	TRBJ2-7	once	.	TGCGCCAGCAGCCGGCAGTCTAGCGAGACCTACGAGCAGTACTTC	CASSRQSSETYEQYF
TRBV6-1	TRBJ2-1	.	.	TGTGCCAGCAAGGAGGGGCTAAACTACAATGAGCAGTTCTTC	CASKEGLNYNEQFF
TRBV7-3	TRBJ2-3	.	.	TGTGCCAGCAGCGCCGAGTCAGATACGCAGTATTTT	CASSAESDTQYF
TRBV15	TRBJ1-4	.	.	TGTGCCACCAGCAGAGATCTGGCAGGGGAAAAACTGTTTTTT	CATSRDLAGEKLFF
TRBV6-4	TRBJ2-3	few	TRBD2	TGTGCCAGCAGTGAGGCTAGCGGGAGCACAGATACGCAGTATTTT	CASSEASGSTDTQYF
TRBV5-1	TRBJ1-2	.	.	TGCGCCAGCACCACGGGGGGGACTAACTATGGCTACACCTTC	CASTTGGTNYGYTF
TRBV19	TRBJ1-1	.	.	TGTGCCAGTAGCATAATCTCCGGGGTTAACACTGAAGCTTTCTTT	CASSIISGVNTEAFF
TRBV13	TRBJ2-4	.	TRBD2	TGTGCCAGCAGCCCCCGGACTAGCGGGAGAGGGGTTCAGTACTTC	CASSPRTSGRGVQYF
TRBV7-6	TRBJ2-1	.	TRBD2	TGTGCCAGCAGCTTAGAGCGCGGGAGGGTTCGTTCCTACAATGAGCAGTTCTTC	CASSLERGRVRSYNEQFF
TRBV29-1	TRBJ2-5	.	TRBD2	TGCAGCGTTTCTAGCGGCTCCGGCGGAGAGACCCAGTACTTC	CSVSSGSGGETQYF
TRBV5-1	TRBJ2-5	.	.	TGCGCCAGCAGCTTGGCCCTAGCCGAGCAGACCCAGTACTTC	CASSLALAEQTQYF
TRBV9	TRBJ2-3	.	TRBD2	TGTGCCAGCAGCGTAGTGGCGGGAGGGCCAGATACGCAGTATTTT	CASSVVAGGPDTQYF
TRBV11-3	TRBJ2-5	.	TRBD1	TGTGCCAGCAGCTTAGAGGGACAGGGTTCAGAGACCCAGTACTTC	CASSLEGQGSETQYF
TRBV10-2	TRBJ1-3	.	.	TGCGCCAGCAGTGAGTACAGGCCCTTCTCTGGAAACACCATATATTTT	CASSEYRPFSGNTIYF
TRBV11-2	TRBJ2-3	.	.	TGTGCCAGCCGTGGAAATGCGGGGAAAGCAGATACGCAGTATTTT	CASRGNAGKADTQYF
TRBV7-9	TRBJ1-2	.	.	TGTGCCAGCAGCCCAGGCACAAACTATGGCTACACCTTC	CASSPGTNYGYTF
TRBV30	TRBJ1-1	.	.	TGTGCCTGGAGATCGACAAGGAACACTGAAGCTTTCTTT	CAWRSTRNTEAFF
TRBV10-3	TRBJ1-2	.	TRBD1	TGTGCCATCAGTGGGGACAGCAGGGGGGACGGCTACACCTTC	CAISGDSRGDGYTF
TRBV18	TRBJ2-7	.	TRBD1	TGTGCCAGCTCACCCCCGGGACAGGACTACGAGCAGTACTTC	CASSPPGQDYEQYF
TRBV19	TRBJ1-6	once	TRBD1	TGTGCCAGTTCAACCGGGACAGGATATTCACCCCTCCACTTT	CASSTGTGYSPLHF
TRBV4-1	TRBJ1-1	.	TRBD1	TGCGCCAGCAGCCGGTGGGGGGACAGTTTGGGCACTGAAGCTTTCTTT	CASSRWGDSLGTEAFF
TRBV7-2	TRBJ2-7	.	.	TGTGCCAGCAGGAACTCGTACTCCTCCTACGAGCAGTACTTC	CASRNSYSSYEQYF
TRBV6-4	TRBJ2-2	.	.	TGTGCCAGCAGTGACTCTATGAACACCGGGGAGCTGTTTTTT	CASSDSMNTGELFF
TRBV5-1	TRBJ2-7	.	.	TGCGCCAGCACCAACTCCTACGAGCAGTACTTC	CASTNSYEQYF
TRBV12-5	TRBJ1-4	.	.	TGTGCTAGTGGTTCCCGTTCCGGGAAGGAGGAAAAACTGTTTTTT	CASGSRSGKEEKLFF
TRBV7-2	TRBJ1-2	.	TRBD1	TGTGCCAGCAGCTTTGGACAGGGTCTGAATTGGAGGGATGGCTACACCTTC	CASSFGQGLNWRDGYTF
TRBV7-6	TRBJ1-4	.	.	TGTGCCAGCAGCCAATTTTGGGGGGATACCGGGGAAAAACTGTTTTTT	CASSQFWGDTGEKLFF
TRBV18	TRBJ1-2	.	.	TGTGCCAGCTCACCCTCGACAGCATCCCCTAACTATGGCTACACCTTC	CASSPSTASPNYGYTF
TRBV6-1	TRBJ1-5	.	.	TGTGCCAGCAGTGAAGCTGCGGGGGACAATCAGCCCCAGCATTTT	CASSEAAGDNQPQHF
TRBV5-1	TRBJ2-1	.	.	TGCGCCAGCAGCTTGACAGGCGGCTCCTACAATGAGCAGTTCTTC	CASSLTGGSYNEQFF
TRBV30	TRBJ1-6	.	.	TGTGCCTGGAGCGCGGGTAATTCACCCCTCCACTTT	CAWSAGNSPLHF
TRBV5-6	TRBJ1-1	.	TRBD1	TGTGCCAGCAGCTTGGGGGGACAGGGGGCGATGGGCACTGAAGCTTTCTTT	CASSLGGQGAMGTEAFF
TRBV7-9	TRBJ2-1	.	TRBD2	TGTGCCAGCAGCTTAGGGAGCGGGAGGGCCCGTGAGCAGTTCTTC	CASSLGSGRAREQFF
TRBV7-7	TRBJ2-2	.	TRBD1	TGTGCCAGCAGCTCCTCCATCCCGGACAGGCTCAACACCGGGGAGCTGTTTTTT	CASSSSIPDRLNTGELFF
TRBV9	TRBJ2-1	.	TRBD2	TGTGCCAGCAGCCCCATTGGAGGGTCGGCGGGGGGGCCCTACAATGAGCAGTTCTTC	CASSPIGGSAGGPYNEQFF
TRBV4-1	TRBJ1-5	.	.	TGCGCCAGCAGCCAAGGAGGGGGATCCCCTGAGCGGCCCCAGCATTTT	CASSQGGGSPERPQHF